This T cell receptor beta chain came from a study of T-cell reconstitution after alpha-beta-depleted transplantation in children. The CDR3 loop spans 14 amino acids. Germline values: CDR1 MNHEY, CDR2 SVGEGT. The V and J ends lost 6 bases and 7 bases, in that order; junction bases with no gene match: 6. The TCRbeta library incorporated unique molecular identifiers. One entry per CDR3 protein, called by TCRdb with MiXCR from the PCR reads. The sample comprises a few hundred thousand distinct CDR3 sequences, 20% of which are singletons, and approximately 3.9% rests with the top ten. The chain couples TRBV6-2 or TRBV6-3 to TRBJ2-1; TRBD2 aligns across 10 bases. The sequence was collected from a human donor who donated a stem cell graft to a child with acute myeloid leukemia. The material was PBMCs from the stem cell graft donor, obtained from the stem cell graft. The CDR3 loop is CASRKLAGGNEQFF. CDR3 DNA: TGTGCCAGCAGAAAATTAGCGGGAGGAAATGAGCAGTTCTTC.